This TCR beta chain came from a study of blood T cell repertoires in COVID-19. Across the study: The study drew acute and convalescent COVID-19 samples from the United States, Italy and Spain. The cDNA or gDNA used as material had been derived from T cells, B-cell-depleted T cells, or PBMCs.

The CDR3 is made up of 15 amino acids. Trimming took 0 bases from V and 4 from J; bases not matched to a gene: 4. Per the germline V gene, CDR1 is SGDLS and CDR2 is YYNGEE. Data came from immunoSEQ multiplex PCR; TCRdb stores just in-frame clones and leaves some out. The data show about 220,000 clones, around 83% seen once. On this clone: Within the sample, other DNA sequences also encode this same CDR3.

J is TRBJ2-3 and V is TRBV9, with 8 positions matching TRBD2. Sequencing was performed on peripheral blood. This sequence was found in a middle-aged man with active or convalescent COVID-19. Written as DNA, the CDR3 is TGTGCCAGCAGCGTAGAGGCGGGAGGCTCAGATACGCAGTATTTT. Encoded protein: CASSVEAGGSDTQYF.